The rows below give T cell receptor beta chains drawn from one sample of a study of human T cells and chemical hapten exposure. From the RACE reads, TCRdb called clonotypes with MiXCR, one entry per CDR3 protein. Here the sample spans about 49,000 distinct CDR3 sequences, 9% to 9.5% being singletons. Specimen: whole blood, collected in connection with sensitization to the hapten diphenylcyclopropenone (DPC). These receptors were collected from a woman aged 50 to 60 with alopecia areata. Some clones in this sample may be carry-over from other donors' samples. CDR3s include the opening cysteine and the closing phenylalanine or tryptophan. The D gene is left open where the match is weak. A row's size may be missing; if present it is once, few, many or a size class.

d_call: NA
v_call: TRBV20-1
j_call: TRBJ1-1
clone_size: many
cdr3_nt: TGCAGTGCTAGAAGGCAGGGTACTGAAGCTTTCTTT
cdr3_aa: CSARRQGTEAFF

d_call: TRBD2
v_call: TRBV20-1
j_call: TRBJ2-1
clone_size: many
cdr3_nt: TGCAGTGTTTCGCGGGAGGGCCGGTTCATTCAGTTCTTC
cdr3_aa: CSVSREGRFIQFF

d_call: NA
v_call: TRBV15
j_call: TRBJ2-5
clone_size: NA
cdr3_nt: TGTGCCACCAGCAGAGATGACCAAGAGACCCAGTACTTC
cdr3_aa: CATSRDDQETQYF

d_call: NA
v_call: TRBV19
j_call: TRBJ2-2
clone_size: many
cdr3_nt: TGTGCCAGTAGTCCCGACAGGAACACCGGGGAGCTGTTTTTT
cdr3_aa: CASSPDRNTGELFF

d_call: NA
v_call: TRBV24-1
j_call: TRBJ1-1
clone_size: NA
cdr3_nt: TGTGCCACCAGTGATCCAAACCAAAGGGGAGCTTTCTTT
cdr3_aa: CATSDPNQRGAFF

d_call: NA
v_call: TRBV6-5
j_call: TRBJ2-7
clone_size: many
cdr3_nt: TGTGCCAGCAGTCCTACCTCGACCCGAGGAGAGCAGTACTTC
cdr3_aa: CASSPTSTRGEQYF

d_call: TRBD2
v_call: TRBV29-1
j_call: TRBJ2-1
clone_size: many
cdr3_nt: TGCAGCGTACTAGCGGGAGCCCGCAATGAGCAGTTCTTC
cdr3_aa: CSVLAGARNEQFF

d_call: NA
v_call: TRBV20-1
j_call: TRBJ2-7
clone_size: NA
cdr3_nt: TGCAGTGCTAGAGACACCAGCCGAACCTACGAGCAGTACTTC
cdr3_aa: CSARDTSRTYEQYF

d_call: NA
v_call: TRBV29-1
j_call: TRBJ2-2
clone_size: few
cdr3_nt: TGCAGCGTGGACATTGCTCGGAGGGAGCTGTTTTTT
cdr3_aa: CSVDIARRELFF

d_call: TRBD2
v_call: TRBV28
j_call: TRBJ2-3
clone_size: few
cdr3_nt: TGTGCCAGCAGTTATTTGGCGGGAGCTATAGATACGCAGTATTTT
cdr3_aa: CASSYLAGAIDTQYF

d_call: TRBD1
v_call: TRBV6-2/TRBV6-3
j_call: TRBJ1-5
clone_size: few
cdr3_nt: TGTGCCAGTAAACAGGGGGATCAGCCCCAGCATTTT
cdr3_aa: CASKQGDQPQHF

d_call: NA
v_call: TRBV2
j_call: TRBJ2-2
clone_size: many
cdr3_nt: TGTGCCAGCAGGGGTATCGGAGGGGCCGGGGAGCTGTTTTTT
cdr3_aa: CASRGIGGAGELFF

d_call: TRBD2
v_call: TRBV9
j_call: TRBJ2-3
clone_size: many
cdr3_nt: TGTGCCAGCAGCGTTAGGACTAGCGGGACGAATACAGATACGCAGTATTTT
cdr3_aa: CASSVRTSGTNTDTQYF

d_call: NA
v_call: TRBV10-2
j_call: TRBJ1-3
clone_size: medium-sized
cdr3_nt: TGCGCCAGCAGTGAGTCGATTTACGGGGGCCTCTCTGGAAACACCATATATTTT
cdr3_aa: CASSESIYGGLSGNTIYF

d_call: NA
v_call: TRBV20-1
j_call: TRBJ1-5
clone_size: NA
cdr3_nt: TGCAGTGCTCCCCGGACGGGGGCGCTTAGCAATCAGCCCCAGCATTTT
cdr3_aa: CSAPRTGALSNQPQHF

d_call: TRBD1
v_call: TRBV29-1
j_call: TRBJ1-4
clone_size: NA
cdr3_nt: TGCAGCGTTGCTTTAGGACAGGCTAATGAAAAACTGTTTTTT
cdr3_aa: CSVALGQANEKLFF

d_call: NA
v_call: TRBV5-5
j_call: TRBJ2-5
clone_size: NA
cdr3_nt: TGTGCCAGCAGCTTCGGGAGTGGAGATAGGGAGACCCAGTACTTC
cdr3_aa: CASSFGSGDRETQYF

d_call: TRBD2
v_call: TRBV24-1
j_call: TRBJ2-5
clone_size: many
cdr3_nt: TGTGCCACCAGTGATGCCTCCGGGACTAGCGGGAAAGAGACCCAGTACTTC
cdr3_aa: CATSDASGTSGKETQYF

d_call: TRBD2
v_call: TRBV3-1
j_call: TRBJ2-7
clone_size: few
cdr3_nt: TGTGCCAGCAGGCACCTAGCGGGGTCTGGTGAGCAGTACTTC
cdr3_aa: CASRHLAGSGEQYF

d_call: TRBD1
v_call: TRBV6-6
j_call: TRBJ1-1
clone_size: many
cdr3_nt: TGTGCCAGCAGCCTTCGGAGGGGGCAGGCTGAAGCTTTCTTT
cdr3_aa: CASSLRRGQAEAFF

d_call: NA
v_call: TRBV5-1
j_call: TRBJ2-3
clone_size: NA
cdr3_nt: TGCGCCAGCAGCTTGGAGAGAGCCTCAGGTTACACAGATACGCAGTATTTT
cdr3_aa: CASSLERASGYTDTQYF

d_call: TRBD1
v_call: TRBV29-1
j_call: TRBJ1-1
clone_size: many
cdr3_nt: TGCAGCGTTTCACAGGGGGTCACTGAAGCTTTCTTT
cdr3_aa: CSVSQGVTEAFF

d_call: NA
v_call: TRBV28
j_call: TRBJ1-5
clone_size: many
cdr3_nt: TGTGCCAGCAGCCCCGGGACATGGGGCCAGCCCCAGCATTTT
cdr3_aa: CASSPGTWGQPQHF

d_call: NA
v_call: TRBV29-1
j_call: TRBJ1-1
clone_size: NA
cdr3_nt: TGCAGCGCGCTCAGGCAGTTGAACACTGAAGCTTTCTTT
cdr3_aa: CSALRQLNTEAFF

d_call: NA
v_call: TRBV3-1
j_call: TRBJ1-1
clone_size: many
cdr3_nt: TGTGCCAGCAGCATCTCTTGGAACACTGAAGCTTTCTTT
cdr3_aa: CASSISWNTEAFF

d_call: NA
v_call: TRBV20-1
j_call: TRBJ2-1
clone_size: NA
cdr3_nt: TGCAGTGCTAGAGATCGGGGACATCGGTCTATTACCTACAATGAGCAGTTCTTC
cdr3_aa: CSARDRGHRSITYNEQFF

d_call: NA
v_call: TRBV28
j_call: TRBJ2-3
clone_size: many
cdr3_nt: TGTGCCAGCAGGCCCGACTACGGCCAGAGCACAGATACGCAGTATTTT
cdr3_aa: CASRPDYGQSTDTQYF

d_call: TRBD1
v_call: TRBV7-2
j_call: TRBJ2-1
clone_size: many
cdr3_nt: TGTGCCAGCAGTTCAAGCGCCGGGACAGGTACCTACAATGAGCAGTTCTTC
cdr3_aa: CASSSSAGTGTYNEQFF

d_call: TRBD1
v_call: TRBV28
j_call: TRBJ1-1
clone_size: few
cdr3_nt: TGTGCCAGCAGTTTACAGGGGGCGAGGGAAGCTTTCTTT
cdr3_aa: CASSLQGAREAFF

d_call: TRBD1
v_call: TRBV11-2
j_call: TRBJ2-5
clone_size: few
cdr3_nt: TGTGCCAGCAGCGATCCGAGACAGGGCGTAAAGACCCAGTACTTC
cdr3_aa: CASSDPRQGVKTQYF

d_call: TRBD2
v_call: TRBV10-2
j_call: TRBJ2-7
clone_size: many
cdr3_nt: TGCGCCAGCAGTGAACGAACTAGCGGGAGGGGCTACGAGCAGTACTTC
cdr3_aa: CASSERTSGRGYEQYF

d_call: TRBD1
v_call: TRBV29-1
j_call: TRBJ2-7
clone_size: few
cdr3_nt: TGCAGCGTTGAACAGGAAACCGGGACAGGGGGCTCCTACGAGCAGTACTTC
cdr3_aa: CSVEQETGTGGSYEQYF

d_call: TRBD1
v_call: TRBV29-1
j_call: TRBJ1-4
clone_size: many
cdr3_nt: TGCAGCGCAGACAGGGGCGGGTCAACTAATGAAAAACTGTTTTTT
cdr3_aa: CSADRGGSTNEKLFF

d_call: NA
v_call: TRBV20-1
j_call: TRBJ2-3
clone_size: many
cdr3_nt: TGCAGTGCTAGGGAAGACGGGGTTGCGGCAGATACGCAGTATTTT
cdr3_aa: CSAREDGVAADTQYF

d_call: TRBD1
v_call: TRBV25-1
j_call: TRBJ2-5
clone_size: NA
cdr3_nt: TGTGCCAGCAGTGAAGGGACAGGGGTCGGTGAGACCCAGTACTTC
cdr3_aa: CASSEGTGVGETQYF

d_call: NA
v_call: TRBV6-6
j_call: TRBJ2-2
clone_size: many
cdr3_nt: TGTGCCAGCAGAGCAAAGGGGGTAGCCGGGGAGCTGTTTTTT
cdr3_aa: CASRAKGVAGELFF

d_call: TRBD2
v_call: TRBV30
j_call: TRBJ2-1
clone_size: NA
cdr3_nt: TGTGCCTGGAGTTTAGCGGGCCGCTCCTACAATGAGCAGTTCTTC
cdr3_aa: CAWSLAGRSYNEQFF

d_call: NA
v_call: TRBV11-2
j_call: TRBJ2-1
clone_size: many
cdr3_nt: TGTGCCAGCAACAAAGGCGGGTCCTACAATGAGCAGTTCTTC
cdr3_aa: CASNKGGSYNEQFF

d_call: NA
v_call: TRBV5-4
j_call: TRBJ2-5
clone_size: many
cdr3_nt: TGTGCCAGCAGCTTGGGGTATCAAGAGACCCAGTACTTC
cdr3_aa: CASSLGYQETQYF

d_call: TRBD2
v_call: TRBV2
j_call: TRBJ2-7
clone_size: NA
cdr3_nt: TGTGCCAGCAGTGAGGGGGGACTAGCGGGAGACGAGCAGTACTTC
cdr3_aa: CASSEGGLAGDEQYF

d_call: TRBD2
v_call: TRBV5-6
j_call: TRBJ2-1
clone_size: many
cdr3_nt: TGTGCCAGCAGCCCCGGACTAGCGGGAGTATCTAATGAGCAGTTCTTC
cdr3_aa: CASSPGLAGVSNEQFF

d_call: NA
v_call: TRBV13
j_call: TRBJ2-3
clone_size: many
cdr3_nt: TGTGCCAGCAGCACATTACAGGGGACTAGCACAGATACGCAGTATTTT
cdr3_aa: CASSTLQGTSTDTQYF

d_call: NA
v_call: TRBV4-1
j_call: TRBJ2-3
clone_size: many
cdr3_nt: TGCGCCAGCAGCCAGGTCGCGAGGGATACGCAGTATTTT
cdr3_aa: CASSQVARDTQYF

d_call: TRBD1
v_call: TRBV11-2
j_call: TRBJ1-2
clone_size: NA
cdr3_nt: TGTGCCAGCAGCTCGACAGGGGTTGGCGGCTACACCTTC
cdr3_aa: CASSSTGVGGYTF

d_call: TRBD1
v_call: TRBV20-1
j_call: TRBJ2-7
clone_size: many
cdr3_nt: TGCAGTGCTAGAGATCCAGGGGGAGTCGAGCAGTACTTC
cdr3_aa: CSARDPGGVEQYF

d_call: NA
v_call: TRBV7-9
j_call: TRBJ2-7
clone_size: few
cdr3_nt: TGTGCCAGCAGGTCCCTAAGTTACGAGCAGTACTTC
cdr3_aa: CASRSLSYEQYF

d_call: TRBD2
v_call: TRBV12-3/TRBV12-4
j_call: TRBJ2-3
clone_size: NA
cdr3_nt: TGTGCCAGCAGCTTGAGACTAGCGGGCCCCACAGATACGCAGTATTTT
cdr3_aa: CASSLRLAGPTDTQYF

d_call: NA
v_call: TRBV7-2
j_call: TRBJ2-1
clone_size: many
cdr3_nt: TGTGCCAGCGGCCCATTTCTTCGGGAGAAGAATGAGCAGTTCTTC
cdr3_aa: CASGPFLREKNEQFF

d_call: TRBD1
v_call: TRBV12-3/TRBV12-4
j_call: TRBJ2-6
clone_size: NA
cdr3_nt: TGTGCCAGCAGGACAGGGACTGGGGCCAACGTCCTGACTTTC
cdr3_aa: CASRTGTGANVLTF

d_call: NA
v_call: TRBV6-6
j_call: TRBJ2-5
clone_size: many
cdr3_nt: TGTGCCAGCAGTTACGGGAGGAAAGTTGAGACCCAGTACTTC
cdr3_aa: CASSYGRKVETQYF

d_call: NA
v_call: TRBV29-1
j_call: TRBJ1-2
clone_size: many
cdr3_nt: TGCAGCGTTGCCTATGGCTACACCTTC
cdr3_aa: CSVAYGYTF

d_call: NA
v_call: TRBV27
j_call: TRBJ1-5
clone_size: NA
cdr3_nt: TGTGCCAGCAGTTTATTTGGGGGGCGGGTCAATCAGCCCCAGCATTTT
cdr3_aa: CASSLFGGRVNQPQHF

d_call: TRBD1
v_call: TRBV7-9
j_call: TRBJ2-5
clone_size: many
cdr3_nt: TGTGCCAGCAGTTTAGACAGGGCTGAGACCCAGTACTTC
cdr3_aa: CASSLDRAETQYF